This entry features one T cell receptor (beta chain) sequence. Its antigen is unknown. Assay: immunoSEQ multiplex PCR; the TCRdb copy retains only in-frame clones and omits some. This table holds over 7,000 clones, about four fifths found once. The data were obtained in a study of PD-1 blockade in classical Hodgkin lymphoma. There are 16 residues in the CDR3. V was shortened by 0 bases and J by 2 bases, with 14 bases between the two germline ends. The V gene's germline CDR1 is SGHNT and CDR2 YYREEE (reference sequence). Whole-study findings and limits: Reported baseline diversity: healthy donors highest, relapsed/refractory patients lowest.

With no exception, relapse followed autologous stem cell transplantation in all patients, and brentuximab vedotin exposure varied. The sample here was peripheral blood mononuclear cells (PBMCs), taken at baseline. The V and J genes are TRBV5-4 and TRBJ2-5; a possible D gene is TRBD2 (6 bases). This clonotype was sampled from a human donor with classical Hodgkin lymphoma. In DNA, the CDR3 is TGTGCCAGCAGCTTGGTGGGAGGACTGGATCAAGAGACCCAGTACTTC. This encodes CASSLVGGLDQETQYF.